Sequencing of this T cell receptor beta chain was carried out in a study of T cell repertoires in cytomegalovirus infection. For the study at large: The public TCR beta signatures pointed to both CMV infection and matching HLA type.

This CDR3 contains 18 residues. Trimming removed 1 base from V and 4 bases from J; junction bases left unmatched: 12. This clonotype has just a few counts. The antigen remains unidentified. TCRdb redid the calling of the reads with MiXCR, one entry per CDR3 protein. The table has around 530,000 distinct CDR3 sequences, around 27% seen once. Study outcomes and limitations: HLA-C-restricted CMV-specific TCR beta clonotypes prevailed in the ex vivo response. Identification of carriers of CMV plus the relevant HLA was achieved through cumulative public TCR beta family frequency.

V is TRBV12-3 or TRBV12-4 and J is TRBJ2-5; the match to TRBD1 covers 10 bases. The source of this sequence is a human donor in good health (CMV status not recorded). Some clones in this sample may be carry-over from other donors' samples. Sequencing used PBMCs. The CDR3 region is CASSLDFYRDRGRETQYF. The CDR3 coding sequence is TGTGCCAGCAGTTTAGACTTTTACCGGGACAGGGGAAGAGAGACCCAGTACTTC.